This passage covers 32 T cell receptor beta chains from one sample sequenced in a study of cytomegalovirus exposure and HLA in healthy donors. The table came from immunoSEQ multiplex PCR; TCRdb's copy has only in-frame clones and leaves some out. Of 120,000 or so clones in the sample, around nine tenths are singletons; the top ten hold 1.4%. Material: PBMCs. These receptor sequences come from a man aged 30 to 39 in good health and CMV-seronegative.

The chain's CDR3 is CASSPLAGRLSWETQYF. The DNA for the CDR3 is TGTGCCAGCTCACCACTAGCGGGAAGGTTAAGTTGGGAGACCCAGTACTTC. This sequence joins TRBV18 and TRBJ2-5; 8 bases are shared with TRBD2. The CDR3 length is 17 residues. CDR1 is KGHSH, CDR2 LQKENI, per germline. V was clipped by 1 base and J by 5 bases; unmatched bases: 12.

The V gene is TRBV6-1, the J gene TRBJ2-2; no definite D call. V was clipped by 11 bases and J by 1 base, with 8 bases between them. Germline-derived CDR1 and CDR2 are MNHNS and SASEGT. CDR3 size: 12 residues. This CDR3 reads CAFNRNTGELFF. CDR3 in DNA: TGTGCCTTTAACAGGAACACCGGGGAGCTGTTTTTT.

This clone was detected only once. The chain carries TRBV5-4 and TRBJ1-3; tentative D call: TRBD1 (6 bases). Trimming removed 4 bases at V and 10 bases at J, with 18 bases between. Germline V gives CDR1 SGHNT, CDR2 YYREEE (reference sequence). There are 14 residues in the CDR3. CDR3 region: CASSPSPGTRTIYF. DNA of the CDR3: TGTGCCAGCAGCCCTTCCCCCGGGACAAGAACCATATATTTT.

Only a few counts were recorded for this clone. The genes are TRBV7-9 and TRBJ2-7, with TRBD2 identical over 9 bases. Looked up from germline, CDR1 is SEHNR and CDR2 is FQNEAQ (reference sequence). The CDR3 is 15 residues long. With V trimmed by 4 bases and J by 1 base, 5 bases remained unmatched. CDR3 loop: CASSSTSGLSYEQYF. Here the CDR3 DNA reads TGTGCCAGCAGCTCGACTAGCGGTTTATCCTACGAGCAGTACTTC.

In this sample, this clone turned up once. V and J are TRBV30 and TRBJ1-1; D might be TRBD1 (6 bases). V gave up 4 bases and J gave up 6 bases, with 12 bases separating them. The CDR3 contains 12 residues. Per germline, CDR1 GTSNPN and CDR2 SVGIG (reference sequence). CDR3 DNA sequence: TGTGCCTGGAAAGGCAGGGGAGCTGAAGCTTTCTTT. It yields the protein CAWKGRGAEAFF.

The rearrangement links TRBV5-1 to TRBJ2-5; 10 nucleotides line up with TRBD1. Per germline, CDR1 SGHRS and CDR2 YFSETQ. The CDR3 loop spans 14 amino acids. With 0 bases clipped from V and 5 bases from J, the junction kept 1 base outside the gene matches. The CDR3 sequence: CASSLAGQGETQYF. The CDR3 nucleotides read TGCGCCAGCAGCTTGGCGGGACAGGGGGAGACCCAGTACTTC.

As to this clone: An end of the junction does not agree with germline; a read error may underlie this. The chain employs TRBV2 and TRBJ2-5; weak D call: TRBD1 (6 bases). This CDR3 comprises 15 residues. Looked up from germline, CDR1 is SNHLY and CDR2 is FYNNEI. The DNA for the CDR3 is TGTGCCAGCAATGAAGACAGGTCCTTTGGTGAGACCCAGTACTTC. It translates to CASNEDRSFGETQYF. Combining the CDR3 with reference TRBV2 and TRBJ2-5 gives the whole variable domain EPEVTQTPSHQVTQMGQEVILRCVPISNHLYFYWYRQILGQKVEFLVSFYNNEISEKSEIFDDQFSVERPDGSNFTLKIRSTKLEDSAMYFCASNEDRSFGETQYFGPGTRLLVL.

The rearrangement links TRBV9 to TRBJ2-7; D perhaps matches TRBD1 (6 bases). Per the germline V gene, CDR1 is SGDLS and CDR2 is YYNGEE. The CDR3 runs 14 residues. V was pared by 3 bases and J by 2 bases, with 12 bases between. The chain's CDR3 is CASSGGQFPYEQYF. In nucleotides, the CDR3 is TGTGCCAGCAGCGGAGGACAGTTCCCCTACGAGCAGTACTTC.

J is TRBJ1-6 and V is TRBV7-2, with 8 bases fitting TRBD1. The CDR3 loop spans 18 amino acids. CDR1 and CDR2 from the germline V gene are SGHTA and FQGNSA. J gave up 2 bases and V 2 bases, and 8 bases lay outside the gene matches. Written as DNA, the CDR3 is TGTGCCAGCAGCTTACAACAGGGGGGCAGTACCTATAATTCACCCCTCCACTTT. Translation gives CASSLQQGGSTYNSPLHF.

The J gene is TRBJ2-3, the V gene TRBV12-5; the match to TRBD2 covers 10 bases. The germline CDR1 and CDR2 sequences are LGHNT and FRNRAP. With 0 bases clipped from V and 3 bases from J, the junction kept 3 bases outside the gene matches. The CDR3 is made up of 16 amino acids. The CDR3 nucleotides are TGTGCTAGTGGTTTGGTACTAGCGGGGTCAACAGATACGCAGTATTTT. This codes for CASGLVLAGSTDTQYF.

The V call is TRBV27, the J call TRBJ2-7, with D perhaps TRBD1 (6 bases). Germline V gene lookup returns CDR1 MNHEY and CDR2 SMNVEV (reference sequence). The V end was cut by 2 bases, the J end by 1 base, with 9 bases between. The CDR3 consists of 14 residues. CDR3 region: CASSLKDSSYEQYF. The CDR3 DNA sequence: TGTGCCAGCAGTTTAAAGGACAGTTCCTACGAGCAGTACTTC.

DNA for the CDR3: TGTGCCAGCAGTTCGGTCAGGGTCGGAAGCAATCAGCCCCAGCATTTT. It specifies CASSSVRVGSNQPQHF. The rearrangement links TRBV27 to TRBJ1-5, with D possibly being TRBD1 (5 bases). Germline CDR1 MNHEY, CDR2 SMNVEV (reference sequence). V lost 4 bases and J lost 1, with 14 bases in between. This CDR3 has 16 amino acids.

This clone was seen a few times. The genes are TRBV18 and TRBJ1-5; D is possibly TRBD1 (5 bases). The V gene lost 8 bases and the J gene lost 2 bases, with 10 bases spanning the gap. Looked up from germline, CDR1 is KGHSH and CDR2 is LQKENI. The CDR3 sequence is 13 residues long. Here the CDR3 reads CASAGGGNQPQHF. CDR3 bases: TGTGCCAGCGCCGGGGGGGGCAATCAGCCCCAGCATTTT. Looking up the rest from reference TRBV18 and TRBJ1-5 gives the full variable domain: NAGVMQNPRHLVRRRGQEARLRCSPMKGHSHVYWYRQLPEEGLKFMVYLQKENIIDESGMPKERFSAEFPKEGPSILRIQQVVRGDSAAYFCASAGGGNQPQHFGDGTRLSIL.

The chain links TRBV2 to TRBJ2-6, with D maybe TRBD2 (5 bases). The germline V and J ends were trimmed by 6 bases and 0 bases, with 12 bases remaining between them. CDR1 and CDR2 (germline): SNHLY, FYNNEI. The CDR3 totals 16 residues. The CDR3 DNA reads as TGTGCCAGCAGGCTAACAGCGGCCTCTGGGGCCAACGTCCTGACTTTC. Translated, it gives CASRLTAASGANVLTF. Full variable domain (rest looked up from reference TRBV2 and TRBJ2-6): EPEVTQTPSHQVTQMGQEVILRCVPISNHLYFYWYRQILGQKVEFLVSFYNNEISEKSEIFDDQFSVERPDGSNFTLKIRSTKLEDSAMYFCASRLTAASGANVLTFGAGSRLTVL.

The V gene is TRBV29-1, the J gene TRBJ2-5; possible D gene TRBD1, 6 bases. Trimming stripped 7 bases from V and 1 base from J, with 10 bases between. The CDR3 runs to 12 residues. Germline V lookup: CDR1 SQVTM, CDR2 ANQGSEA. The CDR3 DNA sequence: TGCAGCGCCGAGACAGGCCAAGAGACCCAGTACTTC. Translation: CSAETGQETQYF.

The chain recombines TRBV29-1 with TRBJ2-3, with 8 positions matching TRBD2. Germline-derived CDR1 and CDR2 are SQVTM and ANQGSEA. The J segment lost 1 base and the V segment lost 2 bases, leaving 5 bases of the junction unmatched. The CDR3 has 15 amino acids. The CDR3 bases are TGCAGCGTTGAAAAGGTCGGGGGGGGCACAGATACGCAGTATTTT. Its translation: CSVEKVGGGTDTQYF.

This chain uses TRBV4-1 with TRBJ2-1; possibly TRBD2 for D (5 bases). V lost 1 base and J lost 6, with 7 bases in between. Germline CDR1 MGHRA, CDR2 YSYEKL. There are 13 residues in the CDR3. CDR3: CASSQVEGNEQFF. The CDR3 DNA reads TGCGCCAGCAGCCAAGTTGAGGGCAATGAGCAGTTCTTC.

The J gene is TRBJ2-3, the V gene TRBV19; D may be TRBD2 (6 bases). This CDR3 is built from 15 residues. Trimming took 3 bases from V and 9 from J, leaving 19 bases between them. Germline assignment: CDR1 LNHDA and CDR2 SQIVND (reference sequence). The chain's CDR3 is CASSIGEVSGLTQYF. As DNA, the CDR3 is TGTGCCAGTAGTATCGGGGAGGTGAGCGGACTGACGCAGTATTTT.

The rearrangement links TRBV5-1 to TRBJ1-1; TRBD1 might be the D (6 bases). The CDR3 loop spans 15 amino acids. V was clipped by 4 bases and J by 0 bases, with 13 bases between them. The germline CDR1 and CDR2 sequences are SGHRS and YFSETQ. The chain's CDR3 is CASSTAGQMNTEAFF. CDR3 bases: TGCGCCAGCAGCACGGCCGGACAGATGAACACTGAAGCTTTCTTT.

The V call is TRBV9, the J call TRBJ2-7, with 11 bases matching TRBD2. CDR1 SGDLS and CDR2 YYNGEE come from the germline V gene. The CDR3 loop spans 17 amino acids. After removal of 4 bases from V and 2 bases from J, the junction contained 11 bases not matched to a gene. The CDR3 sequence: CASSPRTSGSFTYEQYF. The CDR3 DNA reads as TGTGCCAGCAGCCCCCGGACTAGCGGGTCGTTTACCTACGAGCAGTACTTC.

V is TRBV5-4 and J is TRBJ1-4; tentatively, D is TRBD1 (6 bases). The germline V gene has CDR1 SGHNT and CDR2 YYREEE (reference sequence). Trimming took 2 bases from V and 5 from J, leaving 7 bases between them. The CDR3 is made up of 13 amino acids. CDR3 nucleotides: TGTGCCAGCAGCTTTGGACAGAATGAAAAACTGTTTTTT. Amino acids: CASSFGQNEKLFF.

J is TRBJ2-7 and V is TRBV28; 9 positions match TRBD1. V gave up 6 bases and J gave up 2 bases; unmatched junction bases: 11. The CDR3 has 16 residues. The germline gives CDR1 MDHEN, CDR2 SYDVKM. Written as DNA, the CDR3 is TGTGCCAGCAGCCTAGGAGGAGGGACAGGGACCTACGAGCAGTACTTC. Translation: CASSLGGGTGTYEQYF.

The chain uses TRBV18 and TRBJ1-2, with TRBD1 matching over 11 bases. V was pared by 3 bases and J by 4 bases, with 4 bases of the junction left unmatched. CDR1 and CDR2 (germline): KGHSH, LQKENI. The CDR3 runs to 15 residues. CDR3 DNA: TGTGCCAGCTCACCGCCGGGACAGGGGGGCTATGGCTACACCTTC. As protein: CASSPPGQGGYGYTF.

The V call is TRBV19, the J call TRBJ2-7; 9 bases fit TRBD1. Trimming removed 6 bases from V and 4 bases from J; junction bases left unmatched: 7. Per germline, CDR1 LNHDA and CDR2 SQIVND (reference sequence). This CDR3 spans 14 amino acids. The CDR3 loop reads CASRKGQGLYEQYF. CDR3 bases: TGTGCCAGTAGAAAGGGACAGGGTCTGTACGAGCAGTACTTC.

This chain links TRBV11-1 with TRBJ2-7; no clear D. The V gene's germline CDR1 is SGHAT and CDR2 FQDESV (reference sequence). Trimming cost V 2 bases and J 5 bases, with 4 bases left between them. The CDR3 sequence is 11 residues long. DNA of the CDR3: TGTGCCAGCAGCTTATATAACGAGCAGTACTTC. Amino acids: CASSLYNEQYF.

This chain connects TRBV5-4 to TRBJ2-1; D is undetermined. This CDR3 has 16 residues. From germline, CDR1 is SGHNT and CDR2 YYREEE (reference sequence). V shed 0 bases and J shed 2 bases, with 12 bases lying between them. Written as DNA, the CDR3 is TGTGCCAGCAGCTTGGCCAGTAGCCGCACCTACAATGAGCAGTTCTTC. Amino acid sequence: CASSLASSRTYNEQFF.

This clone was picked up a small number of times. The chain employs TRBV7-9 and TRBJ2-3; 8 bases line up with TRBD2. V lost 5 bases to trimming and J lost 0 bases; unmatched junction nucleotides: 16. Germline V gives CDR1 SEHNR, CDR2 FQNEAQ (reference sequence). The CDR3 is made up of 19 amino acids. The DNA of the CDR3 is TGTGCCAGCAGCCGGGAGTGGTCCCTAGCGGGCCTTAGCACAGATACGCAGTATTTT. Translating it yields CASSREWSLAGLSTDTQYF. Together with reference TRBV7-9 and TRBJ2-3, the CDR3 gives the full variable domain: DTGVSQNPRHKITKRGQNVTFRCDPISEHNRLYWYRQTLGQGPEFLTYFQNEAQLEKSRLLSDRFSAERPKGSFSTLEIQRTEQGDSAMYLCASSREWSLAGLSTDTQYFGPGTRLTVL.

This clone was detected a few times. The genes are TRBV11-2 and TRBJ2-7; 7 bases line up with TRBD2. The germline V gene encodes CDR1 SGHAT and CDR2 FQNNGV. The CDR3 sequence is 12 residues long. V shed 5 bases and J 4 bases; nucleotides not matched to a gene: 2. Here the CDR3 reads CASSPGGYEQYF. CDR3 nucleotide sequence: TGTGCCAGCAGCCCGGGGGGTTACGAGCAGTACTTC.

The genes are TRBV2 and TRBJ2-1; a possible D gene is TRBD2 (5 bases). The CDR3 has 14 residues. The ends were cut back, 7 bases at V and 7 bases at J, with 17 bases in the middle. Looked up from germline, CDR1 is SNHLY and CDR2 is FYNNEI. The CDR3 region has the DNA TGTGCCAGCACCATAGCGAATTCGAGAAATGAGCAGTTCTTC. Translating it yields CASTIANSRNEQFF.

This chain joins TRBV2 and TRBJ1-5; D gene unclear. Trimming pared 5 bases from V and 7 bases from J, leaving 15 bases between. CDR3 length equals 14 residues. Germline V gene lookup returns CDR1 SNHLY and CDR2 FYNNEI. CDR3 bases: TGTGCCAGCAGTAAACAAAACGGGAAGCAGCCCCAGCATTTT. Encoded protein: CASSKQNGKQPQHF.

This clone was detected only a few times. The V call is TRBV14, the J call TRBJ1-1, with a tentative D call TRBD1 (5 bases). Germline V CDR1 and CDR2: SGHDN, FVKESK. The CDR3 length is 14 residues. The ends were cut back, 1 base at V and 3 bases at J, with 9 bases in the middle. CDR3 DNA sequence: TGTGCCAGCAGCCAAGTTCAGGGCTACACTGAAGCTTTCTTT. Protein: CASSQVQGYTEAFF.

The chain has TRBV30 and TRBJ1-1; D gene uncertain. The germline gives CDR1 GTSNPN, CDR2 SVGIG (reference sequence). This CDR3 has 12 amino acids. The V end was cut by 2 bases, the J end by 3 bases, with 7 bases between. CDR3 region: CAWSSRYTEAFF. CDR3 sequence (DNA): TGTGCCTGGAGTAGTCGGTACACTGAAGCTTTCTTT.